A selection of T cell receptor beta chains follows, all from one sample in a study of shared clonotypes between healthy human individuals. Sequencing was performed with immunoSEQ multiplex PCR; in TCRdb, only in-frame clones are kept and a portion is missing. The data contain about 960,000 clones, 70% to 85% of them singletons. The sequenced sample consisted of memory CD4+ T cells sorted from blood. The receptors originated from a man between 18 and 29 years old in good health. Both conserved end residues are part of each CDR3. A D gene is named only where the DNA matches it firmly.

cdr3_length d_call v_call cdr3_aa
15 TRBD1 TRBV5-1 CASSLSGTGNYGYTF
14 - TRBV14 CASSPLLGGETQYF
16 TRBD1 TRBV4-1 CASSPSTGYMNTEAFF
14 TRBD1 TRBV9 CASRGDSQYSPLHF
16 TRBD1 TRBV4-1 CASSHSTGQGQRGYTF
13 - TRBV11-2 CASSWNSNQPQHF
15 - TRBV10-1 CASSESAAGTDTQYF
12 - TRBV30 CAWSLGNTEAFF
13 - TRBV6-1 CASSEIVSYEQYF
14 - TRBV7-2 CASTRPGQNYEQYF
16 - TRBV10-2 CASSVVAVANTGELFF
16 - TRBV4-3 CASSLMGLSGANVLTF
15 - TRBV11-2 CASSLGTPSTDTQYF
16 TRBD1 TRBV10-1 CASSGVTGANTGELFF
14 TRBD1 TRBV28 CASSSGQANTEAFF
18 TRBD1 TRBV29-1 CSVVGTGGISAGANVLTF
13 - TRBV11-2 CASSLSGNEKLFF
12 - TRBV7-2 CASSLGVSEQFF
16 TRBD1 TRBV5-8 CASSWDRAVGNQPQHF
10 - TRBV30 CAWGDAGLTF
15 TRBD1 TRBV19 CASNSPGTGVQPQHF
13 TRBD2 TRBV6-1 CASRTSGTYEQYF
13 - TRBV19 CASSKNLRETQYF
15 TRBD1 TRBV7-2 CASSLYGTGSGELFF
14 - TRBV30 CAWSAGTFGNTIYF
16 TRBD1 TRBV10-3 CAISESYRGGDTEAFF
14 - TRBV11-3 CASSLGEGQETQYF
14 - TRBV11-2 CASSLDGVAYEQYF
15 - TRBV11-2 CASSQTDGAYNEQFF
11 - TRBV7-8 CASSITDTQYF
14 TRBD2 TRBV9 CASSPGLTQETQYF
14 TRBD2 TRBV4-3 CASSRGASGETQYF
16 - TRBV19 CASSPQTDPTNEKLFF
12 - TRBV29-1 CSVAASTDTQYF
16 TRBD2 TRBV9 CASSPRSGSLNYEQYF
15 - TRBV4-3 CASSQDQGGANVLTF
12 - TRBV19 CASTYPGNEQFF
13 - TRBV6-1 CASVDSRNQPQHF
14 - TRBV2 CASSEGQLGEKLFF